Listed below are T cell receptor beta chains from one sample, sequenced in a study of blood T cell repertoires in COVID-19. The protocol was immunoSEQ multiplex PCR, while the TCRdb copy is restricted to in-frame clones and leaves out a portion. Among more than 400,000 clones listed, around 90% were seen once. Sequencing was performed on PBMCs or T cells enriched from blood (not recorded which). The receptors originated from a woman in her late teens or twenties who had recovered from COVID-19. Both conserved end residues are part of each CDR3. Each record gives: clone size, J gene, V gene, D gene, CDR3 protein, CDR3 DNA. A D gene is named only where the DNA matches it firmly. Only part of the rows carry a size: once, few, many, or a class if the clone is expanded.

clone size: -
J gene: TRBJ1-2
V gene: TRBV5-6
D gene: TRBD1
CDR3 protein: CASSLVGQALWGYTF
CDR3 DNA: TGTGCCAGCAGCTTGGTGGGACAGGCCCTATGGGGCTACACCTTC

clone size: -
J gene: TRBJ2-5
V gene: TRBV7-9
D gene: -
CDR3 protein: CASSLVLVGETQYF
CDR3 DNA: TGTGCCAGCAGCTTAGTCCTAGTCGGAGAGACCCAGTACTTC

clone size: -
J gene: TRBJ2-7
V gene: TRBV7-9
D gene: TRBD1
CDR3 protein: CASSSGQGSYEQYF
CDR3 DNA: TGTGCCAGCAGCTCCGGACAGGGGTCCTACGAGCAGTACTTC

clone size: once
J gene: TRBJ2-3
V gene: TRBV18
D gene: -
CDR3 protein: CASLAGQGDTQYF
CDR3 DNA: TGTGCCAGCTTGGCCGGCCAGGGGGATACGCAGTATTTT

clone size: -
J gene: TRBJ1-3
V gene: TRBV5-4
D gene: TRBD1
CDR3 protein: CASSYPTGEGNTIYF
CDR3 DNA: TGTGCCAGCAGCTACCCCACAGGGGAAGGAAACACCATATATTTT

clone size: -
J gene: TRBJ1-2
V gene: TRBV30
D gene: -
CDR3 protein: CAWRRGAAGYTF
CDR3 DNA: TGTGCCTGGAGACGGGGGGCGGCTGGCTACACCTTC

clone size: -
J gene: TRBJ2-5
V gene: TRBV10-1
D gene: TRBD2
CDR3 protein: CASSEFSGLAGGPETQYF
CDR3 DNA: TGCGCCAGCAGTGAGTTCTCCGGACTAGCGGGGGGGCCAGAGACCCAGTACTTC

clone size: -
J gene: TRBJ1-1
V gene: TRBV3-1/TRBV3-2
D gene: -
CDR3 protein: CASTRLGVTEAFF
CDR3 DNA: TGTGCCAGCACCCGATTAGGGGTCACTGAAGCTTTCTTT

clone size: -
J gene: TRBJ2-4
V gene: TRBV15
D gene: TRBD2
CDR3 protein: CATSSSRGGNIQYF
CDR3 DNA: TGTGCCACCAGCTCCTCGCGGGGGGGGAACATTCAGTACTTC

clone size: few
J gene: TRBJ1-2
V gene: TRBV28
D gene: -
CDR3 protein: CASSSSGVMRKYYGYTF
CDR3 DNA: TGTGCCAGCAGTTCATCAGGGGTGATGAGGAAATACTATGGCTACACCTTC

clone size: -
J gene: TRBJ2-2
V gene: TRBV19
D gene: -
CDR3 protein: CASSISIVGELFF
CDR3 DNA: TGTGCCAGTAGTATTTCAATAGTCGGGGAGCTGTTTTTT

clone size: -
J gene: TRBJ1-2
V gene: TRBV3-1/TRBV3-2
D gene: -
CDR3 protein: CASSQDTTAYYGYTF
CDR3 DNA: TGTGCCAGCAGCCAAGATACGACAGCCTACTATGGCTACACCTTC

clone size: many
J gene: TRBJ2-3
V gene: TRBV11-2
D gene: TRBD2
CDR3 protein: CASSLTDSGAYTDTQYF
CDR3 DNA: TGTGCCAGCAGCTTAACCGATAGCGGGGCCTACACAGATACGCAGTATTTT